This is a list of T cell receptor beta chains from one sample in a study of cytomegalovirus exposure and HLA in healthy donors. The data were produced by immunoSEQ multiplex PCR, yet TCRdb's version contains in-frame clones alone and is incomplete. This table holds tens of thousands of clones, approximately 79% found once. Sequencing was done on a sample of PBMCs. The receptors here all came from a woman in her 40s in good health and CMV-seropositive. Each CDR3 is given with its conserved first and last residue. The order of the fields is clone size, CDR3 length, V gene, J gene, D gene, CDR3 protein, CDR3 DNA. A D gene is named only where the DNA matches it firmly. The size field is filled for only some rows; it gives once, few, many or a size class.

clone_size: NA
cdr3_length: 14
v_call: TRBV6-5
j_call: TRBJ2-3
d_call: TRBD1
cdr3_aa: CASSPGQDTDTQYF
cdr3_nt: TGTGCCAGCAGTCCGGGACAGGACACAGATACGCAGTATTTT

clone_size: once
cdr3_length: 12
v_call: TRBV9
j_call: TRBJ2-2
d_call: NA
cdr3_aa: CASSPLAGELFF
cdr3_nt: TGTGCCAGCAGCCCCCTCGCCGGGGAGCTGTTTTTT

clone_size: few
cdr3_length: 17
v_call: TRBV5-1
j_call: TRBJ2-5
d_call: TRBD2
cdr3_aa: CASSFLAGGPRQETQYF
cdr3_nt: TGCGCCAGCAGCTTTCTAGCGGGGGGGCCAAGGCAAGAGACCCAGTACTTC

clone_size: NA
cdr3_length: 13
v_call: TRBV10-3
j_call: TRBJ2-5
d_call: NA
cdr3_aa: CAIGGRAQETQYF
cdr3_nt: TGTGCCATCGGGGGGAGAGCACAAGAGACCCAGTACTTC

clone_size: few
cdr3_length: 16
v_call: TRBV25-1
j_call: TRBJ2-3
d_call: NA
cdr3_aa: CASSEYISGRTDTQYF
cdr3_nt: TGTGCCAGCAGTGAATATATATCGGGGAGGACAGATACGCAGTATTTT

clone_size: NA
cdr3_length: 16
v_call: TRBV2
j_call: TRBJ2-3
d_call: TRBD2
cdr3_aa: CASSDGPSGGTDTQYF
cdr3_nt: TGTGCCAGCAGTGACGGCCCCAGCGGGGGGACAGATACGCAGTATTTT

clone_size: NA
cdr3_length: 14
v_call: TRBV12-5
j_call: TRBJ1-2
d_call: TRBD1
cdr3_aa: CASGPNNRGYGYTF
cdr3_nt: TGTGCTAGTGGCCCCAACAACAGGGGCTATGGCTACACCTTC

clone_size: NA
cdr3_length: 15
v_call: TRBV10-3
j_call: TRBJ2-7
d_call: TRBD1
cdr3_aa: CAISDRQGSTYEQYF
cdr3_nt: TGTGCCATCAGTGACCGACAGGGTTCGACCTACGAGCAGTACTTC

clone_size: NA
cdr3_length: 14
v_call: TRBV5-1
j_call: TRBJ1-3
d_call: TRBD1
cdr3_aa: CASRSGTGGNTIYF
cdr3_nt: TGCGCCAGCAGGTCCGGGACAGGGGGAAACACCATATATTTT

clone_size: NA
cdr3_length: 15
v_call: TRBV5-1
j_call: TRBJ2-3
d_call: NA
cdr3_aa: CASSDTGISTDTQYF
cdr3_nt: TGCGCCAGCAGCGATACCGGGATTAGCACAGATACGCAGTATTTT

clone_size: NA
cdr3_length: 12
v_call: TRBV2
j_call: TRBJ1-5
d_call: NA
cdr3_aa: CASRGGLQPQHF
cdr3_nt: TGTGCCAGCAGGGGAGGGCTTCAGCCCCAGCATTTT

clone_size: few
cdr3_length: 15
v_call: TRBV12-5
j_call: TRBJ1-2
d_call: TRBD1
cdr3_aa: CASGLGQGGNYGYTF
cdr3_nt: TGTGCTAGTGGTTTGGGACAAGGGGGCAACTATGGCTACACCTTC

clone_size: NA
cdr3_length: 14
v_call: TRBV11-2
j_call: TRBJ1-1
d_call: NA
cdr3_aa: CASSLTSFGTEAFF
cdr3_nt: TGTGCCAGCAGCTTGACTTCGTTCGGCACTGAAGCTTTCTTT

clone_size: NA
cdr3_length: 15
v_call: TRBV7-9
j_call: TRBJ2-4
d_call: NA
cdr3_aa: CASTLVGGSQNIQYF
cdr3_nt: TGTGCCAGCACTTTGGTCGGCGGGTCCCAAAACATTCAGTACTTC

clone_size: NA
cdr3_length: 14
v_call: TRBV27
j_call: TRBJ1-2
d_call: TRBD1
cdr3_aa: CASSLQGTLKGYTF
cdr3_nt: TGTGCCAGCAGTCTACAGGGGACGCTGAAGGGCTACACCTTC

clone_size: many
cdr3_length: 17
v_call: TRBV19
j_call: TRBJ1-5
d_call: TRBD1
cdr3_aa: CASRDGQGAGRKQPQHF
cdr3_nt: TGTGCCAGTAGGGATGGTCAGGGGGCTGGAAGAAAACAGCCCCAGCATTTT

clone_size: few
cdr3_length: 14
v_call: TRBV6-4
j_call: TRBJ1-5
d_call: TRBD1
cdr3_aa: CASSMTGMSQPQHF
cdr3_nt: TGTGCCAGCTCTATGACAGGGATGTCGCAGCCCCAGCATTTT

clone_size: NA
cdr3_length: 14
v_call: TRBV11-3
j_call: TRBJ2-7
d_call: NA
cdr3_aa: CASSFKGGLSEQYF
cdr3_nt: TGTGCCAGCAGCTTTAAGGGCGGGCTTAGCGAGCAGTACTTC

clone_size: once
cdr3_length: 14
v_call: TRBV5-1
j_call: TRBJ2-1
d_call: NA
cdr3_aa: CASSLAGVGNEQFF
cdr3_nt: TGCGCCAGCAGCTTGGCGGGGGTGGGCAATGAGCAGTTCTTC

clone_size: NA
cdr3_length: 15
v_call: TRBV6-1
j_call: TRBJ1-4
d_call: TRBD1
cdr3_aa: CASRGGTGANEKLFF
cdr3_nt: TGTGCCAGCAGAGGGGGGACAGGGGCTAATGAAAAACTGTTTTTT

clone_size: NA
cdr3_length: 13
v_call: TRBV7-3
j_call: TRBJ1-1
d_call: NA
cdr3_aa: CASSQDRYTEAFF
cdr3_nt: TGTGCCAGCAGCCAGGACAGATACACTGAAGCTTTCTTT

clone_size: NA
cdr3_length: 14
v_call: TRBV4-1
j_call: TRBJ2-5
d_call: TRBD2
cdr3_aa: CASSQGLAEKTQYF
cdr3_nt: TGCGCCAGCAGCCAAGGACTAGCGGAAAAGACCCAGTACTTC

clone_size: NA
cdr3_length: 15
v_call: TRBV5-6
j_call: TRBJ2-3
d_call: TRBD1
cdr3_aa: CASSLDRGATDTQYF
cdr3_nt: TGTGCCAGCAGCTTGGACAGGGGGGCCACAGATACGCAGTATTTT

clone_size: NA
cdr3_length: 16
v_call: TRBV7-9
j_call: TRBJ2-6
d_call: TRBD1
cdr3_aa: CASSVPGGSGANVLTF
cdr3_nt: TGTGCCAGCAGCGTTCCAGGGGGCTCTGGGGCCAACGTCCTGACTTTC

clone_size: NA
cdr3_length: 15
v_call: TRBV11-3
j_call: TRBJ1-1
d_call: NA
cdr3_aa: CASSFQVGLNTEAFF
cdr3_nt: TGTGCCAGCAGCTTTCAGGTCGGCTTGAACACTGAAGCTTTCTTT

clone_size: NA
cdr3_length: 14
v_call: TRBV5-6
j_call: TRBJ1-5
d_call: NA
cdr3_aa: CASSLESSNQPQHF
cdr3_nt: TGTGCCAGCAGCTTGGAGAGTAGCAATCAGCCCCAGCATTTT

clone_size: NA
cdr3_length: 16
v_call: TRBV5-6
j_call: TRBJ1-1
d_call: TRBD1
cdr3_aa: CASSLNDEGANTEAFF
cdr3_nt: TGTGCCAGCAGCTTGAATGACGAGGGGGCGAACACTGAAGCTTTCTTT

clone_size: NA
cdr3_length: 13
v_call: TRBV5-1
j_call: TRBJ2-4
d_call: NA
cdr3_aa: CASSLAQKNIQYF
cdr3_nt: TGCGCCAGCAGCTTGGCGCAGAAAAACATTCAGTACTTC

clone_size: NA
cdr3_length: 14
v_call: TRBV6-5
j_call: TRBJ1-2
d_call: TRBD1
cdr3_aa: CASSPKDRGYGYTF
cdr3_nt: TGTGCCAGCAGTCCCAAGGACAGGGGATATGGCTACACCTTC

clone_size: medium-sized
cdr3_length: 15
v_call: TRBV6-1
j_call: TRBJ2-2
d_call: TRBD2
cdr3_aa: CASSEASGGPGELFF
cdr3_nt: TGTGCCAGCAGTGAAGCTAGCGGGGGCCCCGGGGAGCTGTTTTTT

clone_size: few
cdr3_length: 14
v_call: TRBV2
j_call: TRBJ1-2
d_call: NA
cdr3_aa: CASRPWGQLYGYTF
cdr3_nt: TGTGCCAGCAGACCCTGGGGACAATTATATGGCTACACCTTC

clone_size: NA
cdr3_length: 14
v_call: TRBV13
j_call: TRBJ1-2
d_call: NA
cdr3_aa: CASSQRQVAWGYTF
cdr3_nt: TGTGCCAGCAGCCAAAGACAGGTGGCTTGGGGCTACACCTTC

clone_size: NA
cdr3_length: 14
v_call: TRBV5-6
j_call: TRBJ1-5
d_call: NA
cdr3_aa: CASSSSTGFQPQHF
cdr3_nt: TGTGCCAGCAGCTCATCAACCGGGTTCCAGCCCCAGCATTTT

clone_size: many
cdr3_length: 14
v_call: TRBV2
j_call: TRBJ2-5
d_call: TRBD1
cdr3_aa: CASRYGTAQETQYF
cdr3_nt: TGTGCCAGCAGGTACGGGACAGCTCAAGAGACCCAGTACTTC

clone_size: NA
cdr3_length: 14
v_call: TRBV11-1
j_call: TRBJ1-5
d_call: TRBD1
cdr3_aa: CASSRQGPNQPQHF
cdr3_nt: TGTGCCAGCAGCAGACAGGGCCCCAATCAGCCCCAGCATTTT

clone_size: NA
cdr3_length: 15
v_call: TRBV5-1
j_call: TRBJ2-2
d_call: TRBD2
cdr3_aa: CASGRASGDTGELFF
cdr3_nt: TGCGCCAGCGGTCGGGCTAGCGGGGACACCGGGGAGCTGTTTTTT

clone_size: NA
cdr3_length: 18
v_call: TRBV30
j_call: TRBJ2-2
d_call: TRBD2
cdr3_aa: CAWSSGTSGGLGTGELFF
cdr3_nt: TGTGCCTGGTCCTCCGGGACTAGCGGGGGGTTGGGTACCGGGGAGCTGTTTTTT

clone_size: NA
cdr3_length: 15
v_call: TRBV9
j_call: TRBJ2-1
d_call: TRBD2
cdr3_aa: CASSPNSGGAYEQFF
cdr3_nt: TGTGCCAGCAGCCCCAATAGCGGGGGGGCATATGAGCAGTTCTTC

clone_size: NA
cdr3_length: 15
v_call: TRBV7-6
j_call: TRBJ2-5
d_call: TRBD2
cdr3_aa: CASSPMGLTGQTQYF
cdr3_nt: TGTGCCAGCAGCCCAATGGGACTAACAGGCCAGACCCAGTACTTC

clone_size: few
cdr3_length: 13
v_call: TRBV9
j_call: TRBJ1-1
d_call: NA
cdr3_aa: CASSVRGNTEAFF
cdr3_nt: TGTGCCAGCAGCGTCAGGGGCAACACTGAAGCTTTCTTT

clone_size: NA
cdr3_length: 13
v_call: TRBV5-6
j_call: TRBJ2-1
d_call: TRBD1
cdr3_aa: CASSWTGLGEQFF
cdr3_nt: TGTGCCAGCAGCTGGACAGGGTTAGGTGAGCAGTTCTTC

clone_size: NA
cdr3_length: 14
v_call: TRBV5-6
j_call: TRBJ1-6
d_call: NA
cdr3_aa: CASSFLAPFGPLHF
cdr3_nt: TGTGCCAGCAGCTTTCTGGCCCCTTTTGGACCCCTCCACTTT

clone_size: NA
cdr3_length: 14
v_call: TRBV5-6
j_call: TRBJ2-5
d_call: TRBD1
cdr3_aa: CASSQGQGVVTQYF
cdr3_nt: TGTGCCAGCAGCCAGGGACAGGGGGTCGTCACCCAGTACTTC

clone_size: NA
cdr3_length: 15
v_call: TRBV7-8
j_call: TRBJ2-5
d_call: TRBD2
cdr3_aa: CASSTRRLAEETQYF
cdr3_nt: TGTGCCAGCAGCACCCGTCGACTAGCGGAAGAGACCCAGTACTTC

clone_size: NA
cdr3_length: 15
v_call: TRBV10-3
j_call: TRBJ1-6
d_call: TRBD1
cdr3_aa: CAISEDRGRNSPLHF
cdr3_nt: TGTGCCATCAGTGAAGACAGGGGCAGGAATTCACCCCTCCACTTT

clone_size: few
cdr3_length: 12
v_call: TRBV18
j_call: TRBJ2-5
d_call: NA
cdr3_aa: CASSPQQETQYF
cdr3_nt: TGTGCCAGCTCACCCCAGCAAGAGACCCAGTACTTC

clone_size: NA
cdr3_length: 15
v_call: TRBV5-4
j_call: TRBJ2-5
d_call: NA
cdr3_aa: CASSLGDRLAETQYF
cdr3_nt: TGTGCCAGCAGCTTGGGAGACAGGCTGGCCGAGACCCAGTACTTC

clone_size: NA
cdr3_length: 17
v_call: TRBV5-5
j_call: TRBJ1-1
d_call: NA
cdr3_aa: CASSLGLMGAMNTEAFF
cdr3_nt: TGTGCCAGCAGCTTGGGACTTATGGGAGCAATGAACACTGAAGCTTTCTTT

clone_size: NA
cdr3_length: 15
v_call: TRBV5-1
j_call: TRBJ2-3
d_call: TRBD2
cdr3_aa: CASSRTSGIPDTQYF
cdr3_nt: TGCGCCAGCAGTAGGACTAGCGGGATTCCAGATACGCAGTATTTT

clone_size: few
cdr3_length: 13
v_call: TRBV7-3
j_call: TRBJ2-7
d_call: NA
cdr3_aa: CASSFSRAHEQYF
cdr3_nt: TGTGCCAGCAGCTTTTCTAGAGCCCACGAGCAGTACTTC

clone_size: few
cdr3_length: 13
v_call: TRBV2
j_call: TRBJ1-4
d_call: NA
cdr3_aa: CASLGAPYEKLFF
cdr3_nt: TGTGCCAGTTTAGGGGCCCCTTATGAAAAACTGTTTTTT

clone_size: NA
cdr3_length: 13
v_call: TRBV5-4
j_call: TRBJ2-1
d_call: NA
cdr3_aa: CASSLVANNEQFF
cdr3_nt: TGTGCCAGCAGCTTGGTAGCAAACAATGAGCAGTTCTTC

clone_size: NA
cdr3_length: 13
v_call: TRBV7-9
j_call: TRBJ1-3
d_call: TRBD1
cdr3_aa: CASRQGTGNTIYF
cdr3_nt: TGTGCCAGCAGACAGGGGACCGGAAACACCATATATTTT

clone_size: once
cdr3_length: 14
v_call: TRBV6-1
j_call: TRBJ1-6
d_call: TRBD1
cdr3_aa: CASSEGTGDSPLHF
cdr3_nt: TGTGCCAGCAGTGAGGGGACAGGGGATTCACCCCTCCACTTT

clone_size: NA
cdr3_length: 12
v_call: TRBV6-6
j_call: TRBJ1-1
d_call: TRBD1
cdr3_aa: CASSQTQGTAFF
cdr3_nt: TGTGCCAGCAGCCAAACACAGGGGACGGCTTTCTTT

clone_size: NA
cdr3_length: 14
v_call: TRBV7-3
j_call: TRBJ2-3
d_call: NA
cdr3_aa: CASSFSGPGDTQYF
cdr3_nt: TGTGCCAGCAGCTTCAGCGGGCCAGGGGATACGCAGTATTTT

clone_size: few
cdr3_length: 14
v_call: TRBV10-3
j_call: TRBJ1-1
d_call: NA
cdr3_aa: CAISEVTGNTEAFF
cdr3_nt: TGTGCCATCAGTGAGGTGACAGGCAACACTGAAGCTTTCTTT

clone_size: NA
cdr3_length: 16
v_call: TRBV5-4
j_call: TRBJ2-5
d_call: TRBD2
cdr3_aa: CASSPARRGGQETQYF
cdr3_nt: TGTGCCAGCAGCCCAGCGCGGCGGGGGGGACAAGAGACCCAGTACTTC

clone_size: NA
cdr3_length: 14
v_call: TRBV5-1
j_call: TRBJ1-2
d_call: TRBD1
cdr3_aa: CASSLATGEDGYTF
cdr3_nt: TGCGCCAGCAGCTTGGCCACAGGGGAGGATGGCTACACCTTC